These T cell receptor beta chains were read from a single sample in a study of neurological immune-mediated disorders. TCRdb fed the 5' RACE reads into MiXCR, producing one record per CDR3 protein. Altogether tens of thousands of distinct CDR3 sequences are present, approximately 15% being singletons, with the ten largest covering about an eighth. The sample consisted of PBMCs. All receptors come from a man between 25 and 39 years old in good health. Each CDR3 is given with its conserved first and last residue. D genes are given only for firm matches. Some rows mark clone size as missing; the rest say once, few, many or name a class of expanded clone.

TRBJ2-2 | many | NA | TRBV10-3 | CAIDPGGESGELFF | TGTGCCATCGACCCAGGGGGGGAGTCCGGGGAGCTGTTTTTT
TRBJ2-5 | many | TRBD2 | TRBV5-1 | CASSFTSGGQETQYF | TGCGCCAGCAGCTTCACTAGCGGAGGGCAAGAGACCCAGTACTTC
TRBJ2-7 | many | TRBD2 | TRBV5-1 | CASREGLAGYEQYF | TGCGCCAGCAGAGAGGGACTAGCGGGGTACGAGCAGTACTTC
TRBJ2-3 | many | TRBD1 | TRBV20-1 | CSAEGGADTQYF | TGCAGTGCTGAAGGGGGCGCGGATACGCAGTATTTT
TRBJ1-2 | many | NA | TRBV11-2 | CASSLGRADNYGYTF | TGTGCCAGCAGCTTAGGCAGGGCCGATAACTATGGCTACACCTTC
TRBJ2-7 | many | TRBD1 | TRBV5-1 | CASSFGTGRYEQYF | TGCGCCAGCAGCTTCGGGACAGGGAGGTACGAGCAGTACTTC
TRBJ2-2 | many | NA | TRBV11-1 | CASSSAWGPSNTGELFF | TGTGCCAGCAGCTCAGCCTGGGGTCCCTCGAACACCGGGGAGCTGTTTTTT
TRBJ1-2 | many | NA | TRBV5-1 | CASSLASGYGYTF | TGCGCCAGCAGCTTGGCCAGTGGCTATGGCTACACCTTC
TRBJ2-2 | NA | NA | TRBV9 | CASSVASTRIDTGELFF | TGTGCCAGCAGCGTAGCATCGACTAGGATAGACACCGGGGAGTTGTTTTTT
TRBJ1-1 | NA | NA | TRBV11-2 | CASSRERVGAFF | TGTGCCAGTAGTCGGGAAAGGGTGGGAGCTTTCTTT
TRBJ2-5 | many | TRBD2 | TRBV10-1 | CASSESVSGLKYF | TGCGCCAGCAGTGAGTCGGTTAGCGGGCTAAAGTACTTC
TRBJ2-5 | many | NA | TRBV29-1 | CSVAVGTEETQYF | TGCAGCGTCGCCGTGGGGACCGAAGAGACCCAGTACTTC
TRBJ1-5 | many | NA | TRBV5-6 | CASSLRRDLSNQPQHF | TGTGCCAGCAGCTTGCGGCGGGACCTTAGCAATCAGCCCCAGCATTTT
TRBJ2-3 | many | TRBD2 | TRBV7-9 | CASSFRLAGGPDTQYF | TGTGCCAGCAGCTTTCGACTAGCGGGAGGGCCAGATACGCAGTATTTT
TRBJ2-1 | many | NA | TRBV2 | CASSGGFSSYNEQFF | TGTGCCAGCAGTGGGGGCTTCTCCTCCTACAATGAGCAGTTCTTC
TRBJ2-7 | many | TRBD1 | TRBV20-1 | CSARADRGYEQYF | TGCAGTGCTAGGGCCGACAGGGGCTACGAGCAGTACTTC
TRBJ1-4 | NA | NA | TRBV14 | CASSQANSEKLFF | TGTGCCAGCAGCCAAGCCAACAGTGAAAAACTGTTTTTT
TRBJ2-7 | NA | NA | TRBV5-1 | CASSSQAGPIYEQYF | TGCGCCAGCAGCTCTCAAGCTGGGCCGATCTACGAGCAGTACTTC
TRBJ1-6 | many | TRBD1 | TRBV28 | CASSFWDREYSPLHF | TGTGCCAGCAGTTTCTGGGACAGGGAGTATTCACCCCTCCACTTT
TRBJ2-7 | many | NA | TRBV11-2 | CASTEGDKLDSYEQYF | TGTGCCAGCACCGAAGGGGACAAATTAGACTCCTACGAGCAGTACTTC
TRBJ2-5 | many | NA | TRBV29-1 | CSVGGGPKETQYF | TGCAGCGTTGGAGGGGGGCCCAAAGAGACCCAGTACTTC
TRBJ2-1 | few | TRBD1 | TRBV3-1 | CASSHPTGAGEQFF | TGTGCCAGCAGCCACCCGACAGGGGCAGGTGAGCAGTTCTTC
TRBJ2-1 | medium-sized | TRBD2 | TRBV7-6 | CASSLATSGIPNEQFF | TGTGCCAGCAGCTTAGCTACTAGCGGGATTCCCAATGAGCAGTTCTTC
TRBJ1-1 | many | TRBD1 | TRBV28 | CASPGTGERIANTEAFF | TGTGCCAGTCCCGGGACAGGGGAAAGAATTGCGAACACTGAAGCTTTCTTT
TRBJ2-1 | NA | NA | TRBV5-1 | CASSLVVANEQFF | TGCGCCAGCAGCTTGGTAGTCGCCAATGAGCAGTTCTTC
TRBJ2-1 | many | TRBD2 | TRBV10-3 | CAITEDGGRATEQFF | TGTGCCATCACGGAGGATGGCGGGAGGGCCACTGAGCAGTTCTTC
TRBJ2-5 | many | TRBD2 | TRBV20-1 | CSARLASGTGETQYF | TGCAGTGCTAGATTGGCTAGCGGGACGGGGGAGACCCAGTACTTC
TRBJ2-1 | NA | NA | TRBV5-1 | CASSLGQVNNEQFF | TGCGCCAGCAGCTTGGGACAGGTCAACAATGAGCAGTTCTTC
TRBJ2-2 | many | NA | TRBV6-1 | CASSENTGELFF | TGTGCCAGCAGCGAGAACACCGGGGAGCTGTTTTTT
TRBJ2-3 | NA | NA | TRBV27 | CASRVWSTDTQYF | TGTGCCAGCCGGGTGTGGAGCACAGATACGCAGTATTTT
TRBJ1-2 | few | NA | TRBV27 | CASSYGPLIGGYTF | TGTGCCAGCAGTTACGGACCCCTGATTGGTGGCTACACCTTC
TRBJ2-2 | many | TRBD2 | TRBV7-8 | CASSLGAGLALTGELFF | TGTGCCAGCAGCTTAGGCGCGGGACTAGCGCTCACCGGGGAGCTGTTTTTT
TRBJ1-1 | NA | NA | TRBV7-8 | CASSLAAGATEAFF | TGTGCCAGCAGCTTAGCCGCGGGGGCCACTGAAGCTTTCTTT
TRBJ2-2 | many | TRBD2 | TRBV7-3 | CASSGGAGELFF | TGTGCCAGCAGTGGGGGGGCCGGGGAGCTGTTTTTT